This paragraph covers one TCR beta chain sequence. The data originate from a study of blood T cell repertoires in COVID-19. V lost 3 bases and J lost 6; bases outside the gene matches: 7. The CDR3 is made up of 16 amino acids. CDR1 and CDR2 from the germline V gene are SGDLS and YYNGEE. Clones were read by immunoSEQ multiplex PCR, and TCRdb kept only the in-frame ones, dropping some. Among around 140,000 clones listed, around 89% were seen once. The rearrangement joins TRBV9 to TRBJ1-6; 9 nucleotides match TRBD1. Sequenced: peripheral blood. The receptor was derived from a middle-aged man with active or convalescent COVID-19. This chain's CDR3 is CASSAKGGQGNSPLHF. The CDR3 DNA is TGTGCCAGCAGCGCCAAGGGGGGACAGGGTAATTCACCCCTCCACTTT.